The 11 T cell receptor beta chains below were found in one sample sequenced in a study of blood T cell repertoires in COVID-19. Assay used: immunoSEQ multiplex PCR; TCRdb lists only in-frame clones, some missing. The sample lists 290,000 or so clones, about four fifths occurring once. Sample: PBMCs or T cells enriched from blood (not recorded which). These receptors were collected from a middle-aged man who had been exposed to COVID-19.

The rearrangement uses TRBV9 and TRBJ2-2; tentatively, D is TRBD2 (6 bases). CDR3 length equals 16 residues. Germline CDR1 and CDR2: SGDLS and YYNGEE. Trimming cost V 3 bases and J 9 bases, with 21 bases left between them. The CDR3: CASSAQPGLPDRELFF. Here the CDR3 DNA reads TGTGCCAGCAGCGCTCAACCGGGACTCCCGGACAGGGAGCTGTTTTTT.

The rearrangement links TRBV6-2 or TRBV6-3 to TRBJ1-2, with a tentative D call TRBD1 (5 bases). The CDR3 sequence is 13 residues long. Trimming left V 2 bases short and J 7 bases short, with 11 bases between. Germline CDR1 reads MNHEY; CDR2 reads SVGEGT. The CDR3 DNA sequence: TGTGCCAGCAGTTACGCGGGACGTGGTGGCTACACCTTC. Amino acids: CASSYAGRGGYTF.

The rearrangement joins TRBV5-1 to TRBJ2-1; the match to TRBD2 covers 9 bases. Germline V gene sequence: CDR1 SGHRS, CDR2 YFSETQ. The CDR3 has 19 amino acids. Trimming removed 4 bases from V and 0 bases from J; junction bases left unmatched: 14. The CDR3 spells CASSPGASGVGGSYNEQFF. The CDR3 DNA reads as TGCGCCAGCAGCCCCGGGGCTAGCGGGGTGGGGGGCTCCTACAATGAGCAGTTCTTC.

The chain employs TRBV10-3 and TRBJ2-1, with D maybe TRBD2 (6 bases). The V gene's germline CDR1 is ENHRY and CDR2 SYGVKD. This CDR3 is 14 amino acids long. Trimming removed 4 bases from V and 5 bases from J, with 12 bases in between. For the CDR3, the DNA is TGTGCCATCAGTGGGGGGGTAGCGGACAATGAGCAGTTCTTC. It specifies CAISGGVADNEQFF.

This sequence joins TRBV19 and TRBJ2-7; a weak D match, TRBD1 (6 bases). V shed 2 bases and J shed 2 bases, with 13 bases lying between them. The CDR3 consists of 15 residues. Per germline, CDR1 LNHDA and CDR2 SQIVND (reference sequence). CDR3 in DNA: TGTGCCAGTAGTATATACCCCGACAGGACCTACGAGCAGTACTTC. Translation: CASSIYPDRTYEQYF.

The gene calls are TRBV11-3 and TRBJ2-1, with D possibly being TRBD2 (6 bases). Germline V gives CDR1 SGHNT, CDR2 YENEEA. The ends were cut back, 0 bases at V and 4 bases at J, with 16 bases in the middle. This CDR3 spans 17 amino acids. The CDR3 is CASSLEGAGAPYNEQFF. The CDR3 coding sequence is TGTGCCAGCAGCTTAGAGGGAGCGGGCGCCCCTTACAATGAGCAGTTCTTC.

In this sample, this clone turned up a few times. The rearrangement links TRBV5-1 to TRBJ1-1; no clear D. The V gene lost 0 bases and the J gene lost 2 bases, with 8 bases spanning the gap. The germline gives CDR1 SGHRS, CDR2 YFSETQ. This CDR3 is 14 amino acids long. The CDR3 nucleotides read TGCGCCAGCAGCTTGGCTCAGACAAACACTGAAGCTTTCTTT. It codes for CASSLAQTNTEAFF.

V is TRBV7-9 and J is TRBJ1-5, with D possibly TRBD1 on 5 matching bases. Germline V gene sequence: CDR1 SEHNR, CDR2 FQNEAQ (reference sequence). The CDR3 sequence is 14 residues long. Deletions cut 4 bases from V and 7 bases from J, with 14 bases between. The CDR3 is CASSWDQGGQPQHF. CDR3 nucleotide sequence: TGTGCCAGCAGCTGGGATCAGGGAGGGCAGCCCCAGCATTTT. Drawing the rest from reference TRBV7-9 and TRBJ1-5, the complete variable domain is DTGVSQNPRHKITKRGQNVTFRCDPISEHNRLYWYRQTLGQGPEFLTYFQNEAQLEKSRLLSDRFSAERPKGSFSTLEIQRTEQGDSAMYLCASSWDQGGQPQHFGDGTRLSIL.

The chain employs TRBV28 and TRBJ2-1; 7 bases line up with TRBD2. The CDR3 runs to 16 residues. V was pared by 8 bases and J by 3 bases, with 13 bases of the junction left unmatched. Germline CDR1 and CDR2: MDHEN and SYDVKM. This CDR3 is CASYERGGEHYNEQFF. The CDR3 DNA reads TGTGCCAGCTACGAGCGGGGCGGGGAGCACTACAATGAGCAGTTCTTC. The whole variable domain, remainder taken from reference TRBV28 and TRBJ2-1, is DVKVTQSSRYLVKRTGEKVFLECVQDMDHENMFWYRQDPGLGLRLIYFSYDVKMKEKGDIPEGYSVSREKKERFSLILESASTNQTSMYLCASYERGGEHYNEQFFGPGTRLTVL.

The chain employs TRBV5-1 and TRBJ1-5, with 7 bases aligning to TRBD1. The length of the CDR3 is 14 residues. The germline gives CDR1 SGHRS, CDR2 YFSETQ. V lost 4 bases and J lost 3; bases outside the gene matches: 4. CDR3 DNA sequence: TGCGCCAGCAGCCCGGGACAGTTCAATCAGCCCCAGCATTTT. Translating it yields CASSPGQFNQPQHF.

The chain employs TRBV10-3 and TRBJ2-1; 9 bases fit TRBD2. With V trimmed by 5 bases and J by 1 base, 3 bases remained unmatched. Germline values: CDR1 ENHRY, CDR2 SYGVKD. The CDR3 spans 15 residues. CDR3 DNA sequence: TGTGCCATCAGTCATAGCGGGAGTTCCTACAATGAGCAGTTCTTC. Translating gives CAISHSGSSYNEQFF.